This TCR beta chain was identified during a study of T cells in Graves' hyperthyroidism and ophthalmopathy. Background on the study: Pretreatment peripheral blood was obtained at initial diagnosis.

CDR1 is SGHTA, CDR2 FQGTGA, per germline. V was shortened by 2 bases and J by 5 bases, with 24 bases between the two germline ends. This CDR3 spans 19 amino acids. The sample holds a few counts of this clonotype. What it recognizes is unknown. Disease duration under 2 months; hyperthyroidism patients were aged 18 to 65. Pregnant or lactating patients were excluded, as were those with uncontrolled infection or other autoimmune disease. Notes on the study in general: In the analysis, a 13 V-J model separated ophthalmopathy from stable hyperthyroidism.

Using RNA transcripts as the source, TCR beta CDR3 regions were amplified. HTBI primers were used for first-round RT-PCR of the TCR CDR3. A single record per CDR3 protein comes from TCRdb applying MiXCR to the multiplex PCR reads. This table has some 620,000 distinct CDR3 sequences, roughly 16% appearing once. The material sequenced was blood. V is TRBV7-3 and J is TRBJ2-2; the D gene is possibly TRBD2 (7 bases). The source is a woman aged 30 to 39 with Graves' hyperthyroidism. CDR3 nucleotide sequence: TGTGCCAGCAGCTTAGTCGGGCGCCCCGTCGGGGGGCCTACCGGGGAGCTGTTTTTT. Its translation is CASSLVGRPVGGPTGELFF. Supplemented by reference TRBV7-3 and TRBJ2-2, the full variable domain reads GAGVSQTPSNKVTEKGKYVELRCDPISGHTALYWYRQSLGQGPEFLIYFQGTGAADDSGLPNDRFFAVRPEGSVSTLKIQRTERGDSAVYLCASSLVGRPVGGPTGELFFGEGSRLTVL.